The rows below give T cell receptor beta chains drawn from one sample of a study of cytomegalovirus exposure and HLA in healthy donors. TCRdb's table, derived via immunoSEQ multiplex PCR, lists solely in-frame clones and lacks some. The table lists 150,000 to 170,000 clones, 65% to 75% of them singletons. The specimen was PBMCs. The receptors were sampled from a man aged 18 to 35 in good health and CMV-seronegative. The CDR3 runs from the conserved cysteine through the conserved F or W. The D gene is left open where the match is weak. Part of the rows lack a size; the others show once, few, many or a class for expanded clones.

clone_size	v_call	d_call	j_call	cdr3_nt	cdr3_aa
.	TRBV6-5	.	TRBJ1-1	TGTGCCAGCAGTTACCCGAGGGGGAAGTACACTGAAGCTTTCTTT	CASSYPRGKYTEAFF
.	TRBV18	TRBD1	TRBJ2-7	TGTGCCAGCTCACTCAGGACAGGGAGTGAAGGCGGGGAGCAGTACTTC	CASSLRTGSEGGEQYF
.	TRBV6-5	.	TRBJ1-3	TGTGCCAGCAGCCCCGACAGGCCCGGAAACACCATATATTTT	CASSPDRPGNTIYF
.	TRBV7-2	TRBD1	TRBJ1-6	TGTGCCAGCAGCGCAAGACAGGGTACACCCCTCCACTTT	CASSARQGTPLHF
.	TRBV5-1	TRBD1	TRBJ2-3	TGCGCCAGCAGCGGACAGGGCACAGATACGCAGTATTTT	CASSGQGTDTQYF
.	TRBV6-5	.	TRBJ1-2	TGTGCCAGCAGTTACGGCCTCGGGACAAATCACTATGGCTACACCTTC	CASSYGLGTNHYGYTF
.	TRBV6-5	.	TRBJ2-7	TGTGCCAGCAGTTACTCCGCCATACTAGTTACCGAGCAGTACTTC	CASSYSAILVTEQYF
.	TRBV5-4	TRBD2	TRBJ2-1	TGTGCCAGCAGCCCTCCTAGCGGGGGGGCCAATGAGCAGTTCTTC	CASSPPSGGANEQFF
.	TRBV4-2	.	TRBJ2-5	TGTGCCAGCAGCCAAGGGGGCAGGGCGATGTACTTC	CASSQGGRAMYF
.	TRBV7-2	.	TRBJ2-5	TGTGCCAGCAGCTTAGTCCAGATCCAAGAGACCCAGTACTTC	CASSLVQIQETQYF
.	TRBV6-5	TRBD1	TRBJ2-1	TGTGCCAGCAGTTACTCGGGCGGGACAGGGTTTCGGGAGCAGTTCTTC	CASSYSGGTGFREQFF
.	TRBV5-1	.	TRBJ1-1	TGCGCCAGCAGCTTGTTACAGAACACTGAAGCTTTCTTT	CASSLLQNTEAFF
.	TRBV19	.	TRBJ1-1	TGTGCCAGTAGTATCCATCCGATTGACAGCCCGAACACTGAAGCTTTCTTT	CASSIHPIDSPNTEAFF
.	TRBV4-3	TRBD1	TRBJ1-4	TGCGCCAGCAGTCGGAACAGGGGGGTTGGAGAAAAACTGTTTTTT	CASSRNRGVGEKLFF
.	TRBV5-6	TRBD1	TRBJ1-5	TGTGCCAGCAGCCAGGCGGGACAGGGATTGAGGGCCAATCAGCCCCAGCATTTT	CASSQAGQGLRANQPQHF
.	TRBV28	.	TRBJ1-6	TGTGCCAGCAGCCCGGTGAGCTCCTATAATTCACCCCTCCACTTT	CASSPVSSYNSPLHF
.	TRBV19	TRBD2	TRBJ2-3	TGTGCCAGTAGTATCCAGCGGGGGCCCACAGATACGCAGTATTTT	CASSIQRGPTDTQYF
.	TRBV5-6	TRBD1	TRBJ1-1	TGTGCCAGCAGCTTGGGGGACAGAATTTACACTGAAGCTTTCTTT	CASSLGDRIYTEAFF
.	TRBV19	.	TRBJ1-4	TGTGCCAGTAGGAACAGGGTCACTAATGAAAAACTGTTTTTT	CASRNRVTNEKLFF
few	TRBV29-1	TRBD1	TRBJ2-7	TGCAGCGTTTTCATCTTGGACAGGGAAGCCTACGAGCAGTACTTC	CSVFILDREAYEQYF
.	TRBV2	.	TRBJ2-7	TGTGCCAGCAGTCAAAACAGGGCCTCGGGGCCCGAGCAGTACTTC	CASSQNRASGPEQYF
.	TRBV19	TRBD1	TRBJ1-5	TGTGCCAGTAGCACATTCCAGGGGGTAGGGGGCAATCAGCCCCAGCATTTT	CASSTFQGVGGNQPQHF
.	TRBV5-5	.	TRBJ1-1	TGTGCCAGCAGCCTCGGCACTGAAGCTTTCTTT	CASSLGTEAFF
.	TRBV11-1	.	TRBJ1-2	TGTGCCAGCAGCTCGGGACTCGACTATGGCTACACCTTC	CASSSGLDYGYTF
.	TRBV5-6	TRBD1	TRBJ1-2	TGTGCCAGCAGCTTGTATCGGGACAGTTCCTATGGCTACACCTTC	CASSLYRDSSYGYTF
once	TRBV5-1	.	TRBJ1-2	TGCGCCAGCAGCTTGACACCCAGGACGGACTTTAACTATGGCTACACCTTC	CASSLTPRTDFNYGYTF
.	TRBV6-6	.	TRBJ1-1	TGTGCCAGCAGTTACTCAAGGCGGACGGGGTCCGCTGAAGCTTTCTTT	CASSYSRRTGSAEAFF
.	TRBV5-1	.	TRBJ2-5	TGCGCCAGCAGCTTCTACCAGGGTAACCAAGAGACCCAGTACTTC	CASSFYQGNQETQYF
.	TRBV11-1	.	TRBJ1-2	TGTGCCAGCAGCCTAACAGGGTTCTATGGCTACACCTTC	CASSLTGFYGYTF
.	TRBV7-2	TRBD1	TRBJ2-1	TGTGCCAGCAGTTTCGGGACAGGGGGCTTCGGTGAGCAGTTCTTC	CASSFGTGGFGEQFF
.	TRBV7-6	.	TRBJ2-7	TGTGCCAGCAGCTTAGAGGGGCGGACACCCACCTACGAGCAGTACTTC	CASSLEGRTPTYEQYF
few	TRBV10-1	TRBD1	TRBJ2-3	TGCGCCAGCAGCCGCTACAGGGGGCGATCCACAGATACGCAGTATTTT	CASSRYRGRSTDTQYF
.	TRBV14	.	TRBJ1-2	TGTGCCAGCAGCCACATCAGGGGACGGTATGGCTACACCTTC	CASSHIRGRYGYTF
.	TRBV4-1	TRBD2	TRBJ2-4	TGCGCCAGCAGCGAAGGACTAGCGGGGAGCCTAATCAAAAACATTCAGTACTTC	CASSEGLAGSLIKNIQYF
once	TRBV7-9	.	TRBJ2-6	TGTGCCAGCAGCTTCCAAAGCTCTGGGGCCAACGGCCTGACTTTC	CASSFQSSGANGLTF